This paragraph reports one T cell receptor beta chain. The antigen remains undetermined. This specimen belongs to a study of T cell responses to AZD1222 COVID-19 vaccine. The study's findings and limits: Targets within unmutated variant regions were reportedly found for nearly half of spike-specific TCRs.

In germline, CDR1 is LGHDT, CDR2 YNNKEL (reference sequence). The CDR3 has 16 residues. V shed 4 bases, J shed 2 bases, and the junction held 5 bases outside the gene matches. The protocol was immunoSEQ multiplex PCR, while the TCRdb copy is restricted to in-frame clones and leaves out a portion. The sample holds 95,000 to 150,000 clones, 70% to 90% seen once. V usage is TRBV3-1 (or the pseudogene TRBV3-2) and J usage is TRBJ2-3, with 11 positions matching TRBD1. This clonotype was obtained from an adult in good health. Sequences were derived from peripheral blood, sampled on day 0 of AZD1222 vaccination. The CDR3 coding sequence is TGTGCCAGCAGCCGCGGGACAGGGGGTATCACAGATACGCAGTATTTT. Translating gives CASSRGTGGITDTQYF.